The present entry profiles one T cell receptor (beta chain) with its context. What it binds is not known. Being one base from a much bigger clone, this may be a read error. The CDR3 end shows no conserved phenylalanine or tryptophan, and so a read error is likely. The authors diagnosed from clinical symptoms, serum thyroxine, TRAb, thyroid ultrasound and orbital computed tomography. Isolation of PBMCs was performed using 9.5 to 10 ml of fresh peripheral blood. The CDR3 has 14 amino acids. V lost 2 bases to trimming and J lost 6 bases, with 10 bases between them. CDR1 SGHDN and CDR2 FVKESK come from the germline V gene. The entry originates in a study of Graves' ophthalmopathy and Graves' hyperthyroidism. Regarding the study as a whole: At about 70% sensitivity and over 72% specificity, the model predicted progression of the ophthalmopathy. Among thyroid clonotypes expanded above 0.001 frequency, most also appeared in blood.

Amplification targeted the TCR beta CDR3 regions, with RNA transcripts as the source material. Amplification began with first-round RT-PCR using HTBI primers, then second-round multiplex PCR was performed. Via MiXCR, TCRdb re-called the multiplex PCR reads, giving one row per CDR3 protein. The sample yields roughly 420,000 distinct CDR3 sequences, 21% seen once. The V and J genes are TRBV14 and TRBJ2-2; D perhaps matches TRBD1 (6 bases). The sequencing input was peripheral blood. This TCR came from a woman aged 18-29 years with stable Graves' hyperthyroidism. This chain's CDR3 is CASSQNRGSGELFS. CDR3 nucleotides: TGTGCCAGCAGCCAAAATAGGGGGTCCGGGGAGCTGTTTTCT.